Presented here are 21 T cell receptor beta chains from one specimen sequenced in a study of blood T cells in healthy people across ages. Sample-barcoded 5' priming and a J-beta primer mix drove a second PCR of 7 to 11 cycles. TCRdb ran MiXCR on the 5' RACE reads and lists one entry per CDR3 protein. Of approximately 1.5 million distinct CDR3 sequences in the sample, around 40% were seen once. The sample consisted of blood. These receptors were taken from a woman aged 18-29 years in good health.

The rearrangement joins TRBV7-3 to TRBJ2-1, with TRBD1 matching over 9 bases. This CDR3 is built from 15 residues. CDR1 SGHTA and CDR2 FQGTGA come from the germline V gene. Trimming at V came to 8 bases and at J to 4 bases, leaving 9 bases not matched to a gene. The CDR3 here is CASGPDRGPYNEQFF. CDR3 DNA sequence: TGTGCCAGCGGCCCGGACAGGGGTCCTTACAATGAGCAGTTCTTC.

This clonotype was picked up a small number of times. This chain uses TRBV25-1 with TRBJ1-4; 9 bases are a match to TRBD1. The J segment lost 7 bases and the V segment lost 6 bases, leaving 6 bases of the junction unmatched. Germline V gene data show CDR1 as MGHDK and CDR2 as SYGVNS. CDR3 length: 14 residues. This chain's CDR3 is CASSKQGAGEKLFF. The CDR3 bases are TGTGCCAGCAGCAAACAGGGGGCTGGTGAAAAACTGTTTTTT.

This clonotype was detected only a few times. The chain has TRBV10-3 and TRBJ2-1; the D is unclear. The CDR3 totals 12 residues. Trimming shortened V by 6 bases and J by 4 bases, and 7 bases separated the two germline ends. Germline V lookup: CDR1 ENHRY, CDR2 SYGVKD. The CDR3 coding sequence is TGTGCCATCAGACGGGCATACAATGAGCAGTTCTTC. Protein sequence: CAIRRAYNEQFF.

With respect to this clonotype: The junction departs from the called germline gene at one end, perhaps through a read error. The chain uses TRBV30 and TRBJ2-1; D may be TRBD2 (5 bases). The DNA end lines up better with TRBJ2-7; the J call may be wrong. CDR1 and CDR2 from the germline V gene are GTSNPN and SVGIG (reference sequence). The CDR3 length is 13 residues. The CDR3 nucleotides read TGTGCCAGGAGGAGCAGCTCCTACAATGAGCAGTACTTC. As protein: CARRSSSYNEQYF.

This clonotype occurred a few times. The CDR3 loop is CSARQPGPNQPQHF. CDR3 nucleotides: TGCAGTGCTCGCCAGCCGGGACCCAATCAGCCCCAGCATTTT. This sequence joins TRBV20-1 and TRBJ1-5; tentative D call: TRBD1 (5 bases). CDR1 is DFQATT, CDR2 SNEGSKA, per germline (reference sequence). The CDR3 consists of 14 residues. V lost 5 bases and J lost 3, with 14 bases in between.

This clonotype was seen more than once but under ten times. This chain connects TRBV4-2 to TRBJ2-1; 8 positions agree with TRBD2. The CDR3 is 16 amino acids. V trimming: 4 bases; J trimming: 4 bases; junction bases outside the gene matches: 9. The germline V gene has CDR1 LGHNA and CDR2 YNFKEQ. In DNA, the CDR3 is TGTGCCAGCAGCCGGGACGCGGGAGGCATATACAATGAGCAGTTCTTC. Encoded protein: CASSRDAGGIYNEQFF.

The J gene is TRBJ1-5, the V gene TRBV9; D not resolved. CDR1 is SGDLS and CDR2 is YYNGEE in the germline V gene. Deletions cut 0 bases from V and 0 bases from J, with 13 bases between. CDR3 size: 17 residues. The CDR3 sequence: CASSVGIEVDSNQPQHF. The DNA for the CDR3 is TGTGCCAGCAGCGTAGGGATAGAAGTCGATAGCAATCAGCCCCAGCATTTT.

The chain recombines TRBV3-1 with TRBJ2-5, with D unresolved. V lost 0 bases, J lost 1 base, and 9 bases lay in between. This CDR3 region has 15 residues. Germline CDR1 and CDR2: LGHDT and YNNKEL (reference sequence). DNA for the CDR3: TGTGCCAGCAGCCAAGATTTCGGACCCCAAGAGACCCAGTACTTC. Protein sequence: CASSQDFGPQETQYF.

This clonotype was observed many times. The chain couples TRBV12-3 or TRBV12-4 to TRBJ1-2; D is unclear. The CDR3 runs 12 residues. The V end lost 2 bases, the J end lost 8 bases, and 9 bases lay between the germline ends. The CDR3 sequence is CASSLWVPGYTF. DNA of the CDR3: TGTGCCAGCAGTTTATGGGTTCCAGGCTACACCTTC.

This clonotype was counted only a few times. This chain uses TRBV12-3 or TRBV12-4 with TRBJ1-2; the D is unclear. V lost 6 bases, J lost 4 bases, and 15 bases lay in between. The CDR3 has 14 residues. CDR3 loop: CASSRAETIYGYTF. The CDR3 DNA reads as TGTGCCAGCAGCCGTGCCGAGACTATCTATGGCTACACCTTC.

Points on this clonotype: One junction end does not reproduce the germline sequence, and a read error may be involved. This sequence joins TRBV4-3 and TRBJ2-1; tentatively, D is TRBD2 (6 bases). The CDR3 loop spans 13 amino acids. The germline CDR1 and CDR2 sequences are LGHNA and YSLEER. The CDR3 loop reads CASSQERTNEQFF. The CDR3 DNA is TGCGCCAGTAGCCAAGAAAGGACTAATGAGCAATTCTTC.

The chain couples TRBV12-3 or TRBV12-4 to TRBJ1-2, with a possible D match to TRBD1 (6 bases). This CDR3 is 13 amino acids long. The V and J ends lost 4 bases and 3 bases respectively, with 9 bases between them. Written as DNA, the CDR3 is TGTGCCAGCAGTTGGACAGCATACTATGGCTACACCTTC. It is translated as CASSWTAYYGYTF.

The rearrangement joins TRBV18 to TRBJ1-2; the D gene is possibly TRBD1 (6 bases). The CDR3 length is 13 residues. V lost 5 bases, J lost 4 bases, and 11 bases lay in between. Germline assignment: CDR1 KGHSH and CDR2 LQKENI. The CDR3 reads CASSSDRIYGYTF. The CDR3 nucleotides read TGTGCCAGCTCATCAGACAGGATCTATGGCTACACCTTC.

In its sample, this clonotype was seen a few times. The V gene is TRBV6-1, the J gene TRBJ1-5; 8 bases are shared with TRBD1. Germline V CDR1 and CDR2: MNHNS, SASEGT. The CDR3 is 14 residues long. V was clipped by 0 bases and J by 11 bases; unmatched bases: 6. CDR3 region: CASSEAGTGRAQHF. DNA for the CDR3: TGTGCCAGCAGTGAAGCGGGGACAGGTCGGGCCCAGCATTTT.

This clonotype has more than one count but fewer than ten. An end of the junction does not agree with germline; a read error may underlie this. This chain connects TRBV5-6 to TRBJ2-3; D may correspond to TRBD1 or TRBD2 (5 bases each). CDR1 SGHDT and CDR2 YYEEEE come from the germline V gene. The CDR3 loop spans 17 amino acids. In nucleotides, the CDR3 is TGTGCCAGCAGTTTGGAGGTGGGACGCTTAGGCACAGATACGCAGTATTTT. The encoded protein is CASSLEVGRLGTDTQYF. Combining the CDR3 with reference TRBV5-6 and TRBJ2-3 gives the whole variable domain DAGVTQSPTHLIKTRGQQVTLRCSPKSGHDTVSWYQQALGQGPQFIFQYYEEEERQRGNFPDRFSGHQFPNYSSELNVNALLLGDSALYLCASSLEVGRLGTDTQYFGPGTRLTVL.

This sequence joins TRBV27 and TRBJ1-4; 9 nucleotides match TRBD1. The CDR3 extends over 15 amino acids. Germline values: CDR1 MNHEY, CDR2 SMNVEV (reference sequence). The V segment lost 4 bases and the J segment 7 bases; nucleotides outside the gene matches: 7. The DNA of the CDR3 is TGTGCCAGCAGTTCTCCGGGACAGGGTTTTGAAAAACTGTTTTTT. Its translation: CASSSPGQGFEKLFF.

V usage is TRBV5-1 and J usage is TRBJ2-1, with 7 bases matching TRBD1. The tail of the sequence fits TRBJ2-7 better, so the J call may be wrong. The CDR3 length is 15 residues. Germline CDR1 SGHRS, CDR2 YFSETQ. The CDR3 nucleotides are TGCGCCAGCAGCCACGGGACAGTCTCCTACAATGAGCAGTACTTC. It translates to CASSHGTVSYNEQYF.

This clonotype was detected only a few times. The J gene is TRBJ1-2, the V gene TRBV4-1; perhaps TRBD1 as D (5 bases). V lost 0 bases and J 0 bases, leaving 17 bases between the germline ends. The CDR3 consists of 18 residues. CDR1 and CDR2 (germline): MGHRA, YSYEKL. This chain's CDR3 is CASSQDAPGILSNYGYTF. In nucleotides, the CDR3 is TGCGCCAGCAGCCAAGATGCTCCAGGGATTCTTTCTAACTATGGCTACACCTTC.

Only a few counts were recorded for this clonotype. This chain joins TRBV20-1 and TRBJ2-7, with D perhaps TRBD2 (6 bases). Germline-derived CDR1 and CDR2 are DFQATT and SNEGSKA (reference sequence). The CDR3 is made up of 15 amino acids. V lost 6 bases and J lost 0, with 18 bases in between. The CDR3 nucleotides read TGCAGTGCCGAACGAGCGGGCGATATCTCCTACGAGCAGTACTTC. Amino acids: CSAERAGDISYEQYF.

The chain carries TRBV12-3 or TRBV12-4 and TRBJ1-5; D perhaps matches TRBD1 (6 bases). Trimming stripped 5 bases from V and 2 bases from J, with 25 bases between. The CDR3 length is 19 residues. CDR3: CASSQLQGWERMGNQPQHF. As DNA, the CDR3 is TGTGCCAGCAGTCAACTACAGGGATGGGAAAGGATGGGCAATCAGCCCCAGCATTTT.

This clonotype has a single count. The chain employs TRBV6-6 and TRBJ2-1; 9 nucleotides match TRBD2. J was trimmed by 7 bases and V by 6 bases; bases with no gene match: 10. The CDR3 spans 15 residues. Germline CDR1 reads MNHNY; CDR2 reads SVGAGI (reference sequence). The CDR3 DNA follows: TGTGCCAGCAGGCCGCCTAGCGGGATTCGTAATGAGCAGTTCTTC. It encodes CASRPPSGIRNEQFF.